This paragraph reports one T cell receptor beta chain. Its cognate antigen has yet to be identified. There are no base qualities to consult, and no much larger clone falls within one base. The V and J ends are trimmed by 6 bases and 7 bases, leaving 13 bases between them. The germline V gene encodes CDR1 MNHEY and CDR2 SVGAGI. There are 12 amino acids in the CDR3, from cysteine to valine inclusive. Only the CDR3 part of the read is kept: 36 bases, read in frame from the first base. The immunoSEQ Assay, a bias-controlled multiplex PCR, was used to amplify TCRbeta CDR3 regions from genomic DNA. As for how the authors treated the data: Nucleated cell counts per sample were estimated from amplification of reference gene primers within the assay. To quantify the absolute abundance of each unique TCRbeta CDR3 rearrangement, sequence reads were collapsed and filtered. For each sample, productive Simpson clonality was calculated by taking the square root of Simpson's diversity index across productive rearrangements. Here the immuneACCESS table is served through TCRdb, limited to in-frame sequences with V and J called. Missing clones are a known gap in these copies; in checked studies unresolved V genes cover under half, and the rest lacks a known reason. The V and J calls and clone size come from that table; D and trimming were worked out from the DNA. This sample comprises 55,000 to 90,000 clones, more than 75% of them detected only once. The ten largest account for around 1.5% of the sample.

The sample is drawn from a study of blood T cell repertoires in COVID-19 (dated by TCRdb to the early 2020s). With regard to the full study: The collaborator samples originated in the United States, Italy and Spain and spanned the acute and convalescent phases of COVID-19. The repertoires were released in a freely available public database meant as a resource for research on the immune response to SARS-CoV-2. Samples were obtained from the ongoing ImmuneRACE study (first 160 participants) and from 1,254 subjects provided by 6 global collaborators. Where HLA class I and class II types were available, the types were taken from metadata supplied by the sample provider, not from assay-based typing. Subjects who had been exposed to COVID-19, were actively infected with it, or had recovered from it provided the deeply sampled blood TCRbeta repertoires that made up the dataset. Sample metadata almost always included a de-identified subject ID, COVID-19 status, age in years and sex. The material from the prospective study consisted of cDNA or gDNA derived from T cells, B-cell-depleted T cells, or PBMCs. Study-level results and caveats: The quantity of clinical and demographic metadata differed by source and by participant and was supplied without curation.

Each collaborating institution followed its own protocols to collect whole blood in K2EDTA tubes. For TCRbeta analysis, collaborators shipped samples in one of three forms: frozen whole blood, isolated PBMCs, or DNA extracted from either of those sample types. Recombination linked TRBV6-5 to TRBJ2-7, with TRBD1 perhaps the D gene, on 5 matching bases. What was sequenced was peripheral blood. The clonotype originates from a human donor in a cohort sampled during active COVID-19. CDR3 sequence: CASSTGSREQYV. In nucleotides, the sequence is TGTGCCAGCAGCACAGGATCTCGTGAGCAGTACGTC.